These 27 T cell receptor beta chains originate from one sample sequenced in a study of blood T cell repertoires in COVID-19. Assay: immunoSEQ multiplex PCR; the TCRdb copy retains only in-frame clones and omits some. The table lists under 15,000 clones, about nine tenths of them singletons. Sample: peripheral blood. Every receptor here comes from a woman in her sixties or seventies with active COVID-19.

The chain combines TRBV9 with TRBJ2-2, with 9 bases aligning to TRBD2. Germline V gene lookup returns CDR1 SGDLS and CDR2 YYNGEE. The length of the CDR3 is 15 residues. J gave up 7 bases and V 2 bases, and 6 bases lay outside the gene matches. CDR3 sequence (DNA): TGTGCCAGCAGCGTTCGGACTAGCGCTGGCGGGGAGCTGTTTTTT. Protein product: CASSVRTSAGGELFF.

The rearrangement uses TRBV28 and TRBJ2-7; the D gene is possibly TRBD1 (6 bases). Trimming cost V 3 bases and J 5 bases, with 17 bases left between them. The CDR3 is made up of 15 amino acids. Germline CDR1 MDHEN, CDR2 SYDVKM. The CDR3 DNA reads as TGTGCCAGCAGTTTGACCGACAGGAAGGTGAACGAGCAGTACTTC. Its translation: CASSLTDRKVNEQYF.

J is TRBJ2-2 and V is TRBV12-5; 11 bases match TRBD2. The length of the CDR3 is 18 residues. The ends lost 0 bases at V and 5 bases at J; junction bases unmatched: 8. CDR1 LGHNT and CDR2 FRNRAP come from the germline V gene. CDR3 loop: CASGLVTLAGVGTGELFF. CDR3 coding DNA: TGTGCTAGTGGTTTGGTAACACTAGCGGGAGTAGGAACCGGGGAGCTGTTTTTT.

The chain combines TRBV7-8 with TRBJ2-3; 11 bases agree with TRBD2. Germline V CDR1 and CDR2: SGHVS, FQNEAQ. Trimming cost V 2 bases and J 4 bases; bases outside gene matches: 5. The CDR3 loop spans 16 amino acids. The CDR3 here is CASSLNLAGGSDTQYF. Here the CDR3 DNA reads TGTGCCAGCAGCTTAAATCTAGCGGGAGGTTCAGATACGCAGTATTTT.

The rearrangement joins TRBV27 to TRBJ2-5; TRBD2 matches at 11 bases. The junction had 10 bases not matched to a gene; V was cut back by 5 bases and J by 2 bases. CDR3 length equals 17 residues. Germline CDR1 reads MNHEY; CDR2 reads SMNVEV (reference sequence). The CDR3 nucleotides are TGTGCCAGCAGTACCTTACCGGGACTAGCGGAGCAAGAGACCCAGTACTTC. Its translation is CASSTLPGLAEQETQYF.

This clone has a single count. The rearrangement joins TRBV6-2 or TRBV6-3 to TRBJ2-2, with 10 bases that match TRBD2. V trimming: 2 bases; J trimming: 1 base; junction bases outside the gene matches: 7. Germline CDR1 is MNHEY and CDR2 is SVGEGT. The CDR3 has 18 residues. The CDR3 DNA reads as TGTGCCAGCAGTTACAGGACTAGCGGCCTCCTGAACACCGGGGAGCTGTTTTTT. Residues: CASSYRTSGLLNTGELFF.

This sequence joins TRBV29-1 and TRBJ1-2, with a possible D match to TRBD1 (5 bases). V was cut by 7 bases and J by 0 bases, with 12 bases left in between. The CDR3 covers 13 residues. CDR1 and CDR2 from the germline V gene are SQVTM and ANQGSEA. The CDR3: CSDLDKSNYGYTF. CDR3 DNA: TGCAGCGACCTGGACAAGTCTAACTATGGCTACACCTTC.

V usage is TRBV9 and J usage is TRBJ1-6, with 7 bases that match TRBD1. CDR1 is SGDLS and CDR2 is YYNGEE in the germline V gene. The CDR3 is 14 residues long. The J segment lost 8 bases and the V segment lost 4 bases, leaving 6 bases of the junction unmatched. CDR3 bases: TGTGCCAGCAGCCCCGGGACAGCCTATTCACCCCTCCACTTT. Translating it yields CASSPGTAYSPLHF.

This chain connects TRBV6-5 to TRBJ2-7, with 7 bases lining up with TRBD1. After removal of 6 bases from V and 3 bases from J, the junction contained 5 bases not matched to a gene. This CDR3 region has 13 residues. Germline V gene lookup returns CDR1 MNHEY and CDR2 SVGAGI. The CDR3 bases are TGTGCCAGCAGCCGGGACAGACTCTACGAGCAGTACTTC. Its protein is CASSRDRLYEQYF.

The gene calls are TRBV11-2 and TRBJ2-7, with D unresolved. The CDR3 sequence is 12 residues long. The ends were cut back, 5 bases at V and 2 bases at J, with 7 bases in the middle. Per germline, CDR1 SGHAT and CDR2 FQNNGV. CDR3 region: CASSTRAYEQYF. CDR3 DNA sequence: TGTGCCAGCAGCACCCGAGCCTACGAGCAGTACTTC.

The chain combines TRBV3-1 (or the pseudogene TRBV3-2) with TRBJ2-2; TRBD2 matches 11 bases. This CDR3 is 17 amino acids long. V was clipped by 3 bases and J by 0 bases; unmatched bases: 3. Germline CDR1 is LGHDT and CDR2 is YNNKEL (reference sequence). This chain's CDR3 is CASSHVGLAANTGELFF. DNA for the CDR3: TGTGCCAGCAGCCACGTGGGACTAGCGGCGAACACCGGGGAGCTGTTTTTT.

This clone has only one observation. The chain couples TRBV2 to TRBJ2-1; TRBD2 might be the D (6 bases). Germline CDR1 is SNHLY and CDR2 is FYNNEI. CDR3 length equals 14 residues. V dropped 4 bases and J dropped 3 bases, with 10 bases sitting between them. DNA for the CDR3: TGTGCCAGCAGTGCGGCGGGAAGCTACAATGAGCAGTTCTTC. Its protein is CASSAAGSYNEQFF.

This chain uses TRBV4-3 with TRBJ1-2; D remains unclear. The CDR3 length is 15 residues. Germline CDR1 reads LGHNA; CDR2 reads YSLEER. V was shortened by 0 bases and J by 4 bases, with 12 bases between the two germline ends. The CDR3 here is CASSQDISGPYGYTF. CDR3 in DNA: TGCGCCAGCAGCCAAGATATCTCAGGCCCCTATGGCTACACCTTC.

The table lists this clone with a few counts. V gene TRBV20-1 combines with J gene TRBJ2-5; no clear D. This CDR3 comprises 11 residues. In germline, CDR1 is DFQATT, CDR2 SNEGSKA (reference sequence). V shed 6 bases and J shed 5 bases, with 10 bases lying between them. The CDR3: CSAPTQETQYF. The CDR3 DNA follows: TGCAGTGCCCCGACTCAGGAGACCCAGTACTTC.

The V gene is TRBV30, the J gene TRBJ1-1, with a weak D call TRBD1 (6 bases). Germline CDR1 and CDR2: GTSNPN and SVGIG (reference sequence). The germline V and J ends were trimmed by 2 bases and 1 base, with 8 bases remaining between them. This CDR3 has 13 residues. The CDR3: CAWSMGQNTEAFF. The CDR3 nucleotides read TGTGCCTGGAGTATGGGACAGAACACTGAAGCTTTCTTT.

The CDR3 nucleotides read TGTGCCAGCAGGCACCAGGGGGCTAATGAAAAACTGTTTTTT. This codes for CASRHQGANEKLFF. The chain recombines TRBV3-1 (or the pseudogene TRBV3-2) with TRBJ1-4, with 7 nucleotides matching TRBD1. The germline gives CDR1 LGHDT, CDR2 YNNKEL (reference sequence). V was clipped by 6 bases and J by 3 bases; unmatched bases: 4. The CDR3 is 14 residues long.

The chain combines TRBV29-1 with TRBJ2-7; 11 bases are a match to TRBD2. Per germline, CDR1 SQVTM and CDR2 ANQGSEA. This CDR3 has 15 residues. V dropped 6 bases and J dropped 10; count of bases not matched to a gene: 17. The CDR3 loop reads CSVSQGRGLAETQYF. In nucleotides, the CDR3 is TGCAGCGTCAGCCAGGGCAGGGGACTAGCGGAAACACAGTACTTC.

CDR3 nucleotide sequence: TGTGCCAGCAGCCCCCAGGTGACGAACACTGAAGCTTTCTTT. Its protein is CASSPQVTNTEAFF. The V call is TRBV3-1 (or the pseudogene TRBV3-2), the J call TRBJ1-1; D remains unclear. V lost 4 bases and J lost 1, with 10 bases in between. This CDR3 has 14 amino acids. CDR1 and CDR2 (germline): LGHDT, YNNKEL (reference sequence).

This chain connects TRBV14 to TRBJ2-2, with 7 bases aligning to TRBD1. The V segment lost 4 bases and the J segment 2 bases; nucleotides outside the gene matches: 10. Germline lookup yields CDR1 SGHDN and CDR2 FVKESK. There are 17 residues in the CDR3. CDR3 protein: CASSLRWGTVNTGELFF. CDR3 nucleotide sequence: TGTGCCAGCAGCCTAAGATGGGGGACAGTAAACACCGGGGAGCTGTTTTTT.

The genes are TRBV5-1 and TRBJ2-1; a possible D gene is TRBD2 (8 bases). V shed 1 base and J shed 6 bases, with 20 bases lying between them. This CDR3 has 17 amino acids. Germline CDR1 reads SGHRS; CDR2 reads YFSETQ. CDR3 nucleotides: TGCGCCAGCAGCTTGTCAGGGGGACTAGGCGGTCGCAATGAGCAGTTCTTC. Its translation is CASSLSGGLGGRNEQFF.

This sequence joins TRBV7-9 and TRBJ1-4, with D possibly TRBD1 on 5 matching bases. Germline-derived CDR1 and CDR2 are SEHNR and FQNEAQ (reference sequence). Between the trimmed V and J ends, which lost 5 bases and 7 bases, there was a span of 11 bases. This CDR3 region has 13 residues. The CDR3 protein is CASSLGQGEKLFF. CDR3 nucleotides: TGTGCCAGCAGCCTTGGCCAGGGTGAAAAACTGTTTTTT.

The chain joins TRBV29-1 to TRBJ1-2; no clear D. Germline V gene sequence: CDR1 SQVTM, CDR2 ANQGSEA. The length of the CDR3 is 12 residues. Trimming removed 5 bases from V and 2 bases from J, with 9 bases in between. The chain's CDR3 is CSVLAENYGYTF. The CDR3 DNA is TGCAGCGTTCTCGCGGAAAACTATGGCTACACCTTC.

The CDR3 region is CASSPQDKNTGELFF. CDR3 coding DNA: TGTGCCAGCAGCCCCCAGGACAAGAACACCGGGGAGCTGTTTTTT. The chain carries TRBV9 and TRBJ2-2; tentatively, D is TRBD1 (5 bases). The CDR3 sequence is 15 residues long. Trimming took 4 bases from V and 1 from J, leaving 11 bases between them. Germline CDR1 SGDLS, CDR2 YYNGEE.

J is TRBJ2-7 and V is TRBV7-2, with 7 bases fitting TRBD1. The CDR3 loop spans 14 amino acids. Unmatched junction bases numbered 3, after V lost 1 base and J lost 3 bases. Germline CDR1 SGHTA, CDR2 FQGNSA. CDR3 DNA sequence: TGTGCCAGCAGCTTAGGACAGGGTGGCTACGAGCAGTACTTC. Protein: CASSLGQGGYEQYF.

This chain links TRBV19 with TRBJ2-7, with D perhaps TRBD2 (6 bases). The germline V gene encodes CDR1 LNHDA and CDR2 SQIVND (reference sequence). The CDR3 sequence is 13 residues long. Deletions cut 5 bases from V and 2 bases from J, with 10 bases between. Here the CDR3 DNA reads TGTGCCAGTAGTTGGGGGGACGCCTACGAGCAGTACTTC. It specifies CASSWGDAYEQYF. Looking up the rest from reference TRBV19 and TRBJ2-7 gives the full variable domain: DGGITQSPKYLFRKEGQNVTLSCEQNLNHDAMYWYRQDPGQGLRLIYYSQIVNDFQKGDIAEGYSVSREKKESFPLTVTSAQKNPTAFYLCASSWGDAYEQYFGPGTRLTVT.

The chain is built from TRBV6-2 or TRBV6-3 and TRBJ2-2; 8 bases match TRBD2. The CDR3 is 14 residues long. Germline V gene lookup returns CDR1 MNHEY and CDR2 SVGEGT. The trim removed 6 bases at V and 5 bases at J, leaving 5 bases unmatched. Here the CDR3 reads CASSKAGATGELFF. CDR3 nucleotides: TGTGCCAGCAGCAAAGCGGGAGCGACCGGGGAGCTGTTTTTT.

V usage is TRBV28 and J usage is TRBJ2-5; 11 positions agree with TRBD2. V shed 5 bases and J 4 bases; nucleotides not matched to a gene: 6. Germline values: CDR1 MDHEN, CDR2 SYDVKM. The CDR3 has 15 residues. The CDR3 DNA reads TGTGCCAGCAGTATCCGACTAGCGGGAAGAGAGACCCAGTACTTC. Translation: CASSIRLAGRETQYF.